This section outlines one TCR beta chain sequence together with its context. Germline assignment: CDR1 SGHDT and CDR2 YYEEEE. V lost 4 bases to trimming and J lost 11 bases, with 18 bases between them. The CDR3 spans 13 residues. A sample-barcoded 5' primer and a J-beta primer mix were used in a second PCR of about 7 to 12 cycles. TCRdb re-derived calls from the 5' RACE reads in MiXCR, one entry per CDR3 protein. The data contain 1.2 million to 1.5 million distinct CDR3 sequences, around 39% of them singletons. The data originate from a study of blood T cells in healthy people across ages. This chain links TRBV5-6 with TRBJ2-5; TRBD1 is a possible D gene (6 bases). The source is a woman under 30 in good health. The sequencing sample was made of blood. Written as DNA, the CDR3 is TGTGCCAGCAGCCATGGGACAAACAATGAGCAGTACTTC. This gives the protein CASSHGTNNEQYF.